This T cell receptor (beta chain) is from a study of graft-versus-host responses after intestinal transplantation. Notes on this clone: Antigen: not known.

Data came from immunoSEQ multiplex PCR; TCRdb stores just in-frame clones and leaves some out. The top ten hold 2.7% of the sample, which has roughly 60,000 clones, 91% seen once. Study-wide results and caveats: Detected in recipient marrow were GvH clones, some of which were first observed in ileum or blood.

The CDR3 loop spans 16 amino acids. V gave up 6 bases and J gave up 1 base; unmatched junction bases: 10. Germline CDR1 reads SNHLY; CDR2 reads FYNNEI. The sequence was collected from a human patient who received an intestinal transplant, so some T cells may come from the graft donor. The rearrangement links TRBV2 to TRBJ2-3; the match to TRBD1 covers 7 bases. The input for sequencing was PBMCs, taken almost 120 days after intestinal transplantation. The CDR3 DNA sequence: TGTGCCAGCAGGGGTTGGACAGGATTAGGCACAGATACGCAGTATTTT. Protein sequence: CASRGWTGLGTDTQYF.